This T cell receptor (beta chain) is drawn from a study of beta chain features in type 1 diabetes. Study background: Age and gender were similar between patients and healthy donors, as were cell yields.

This clone was seen more than once but under ten times. Sequenced material consisted of expressed TCRB transcripts (all of the isolated RNA was reverse transcribed). Measured with immunoSEQ multiplex PCR; TCRdb has only the in-frame clones, and not every one. Of 250,000 to 300,000 clones in the sample, about 8% were seen once. Sequencing was done on a sample of central memory CD4+ T cells from blood. This clonotype originated in a woman younger than 35 in good health.

The CDR3 is CASSLEFRTSGADTQYF. For the CDR3, the DNA is TGTGCCAGCAGCTTAGAGTTCCGGACTAGCGGGGCGGATACGCAGTATTTT. V gene TRBV7-8 combines with J gene TRBJ2-3, with 12 bases matching TRBD2. This CDR3 region has 17 residues. Germline values: CDR1 SGHVS, CDR2 FQNEAQ. The J segment lost 6 bases and the V segment lost 1 base, leaving 8 bases of the junction unmatched.